These 21 T cell receptor beta chains were all obtained from the same sample, sequenced in a study of blood T cell repertoires in COVID-19. The protocol was immunoSEQ multiplex PCR, while the TCRdb copy is restricted to in-frame clones and leaves out a portion. This sample carries a few hundred thousand clones, approximately 87% of them seen once, and the ten largest clones take approximately 8%. The sequenced sample was peripheral blood. Receptor source: a woman aged 50 to 60 who had recovered from COVID-19.

The chain uses TRBV4-2 and TRBJ2-1; 10 nucleotides agree with TRBD2. Germline V gives CDR1 LGHNA, CDR2 YNFKEQ. V was pared by 5 bases and J by 9 bases, with 7 bases of the junction left unmatched. The CDR3 is made up of 14 amino acids. CDR3 nucleotides: TGTGCCAGCAGCTCCCTAGCGGGAGATGTTGAGCAGTTCTTC. Its translation is CASSSLAGDVEQFF.

The rearrangement joins TRBV4-3 to TRBJ1-2; 11 bases map to TRBD1. The ends lost 1 base at V and 6 bases at J; junction bases unmatched: 7. The germline gives CDR1 LGHNA, CDR2 YSLEER. The CDR3 loop spans 16 amino acids. Here the CDR3 reads CASSQGPGQGVNGYTF. DNA of the CDR3: TGCGCCAGCAGCCAAGGGCCGGGACAGGGGGTCAATGGCTACACCTTC.

This clone was seen once. V and J are TRBV28 and TRBJ1-5; TRBD1 agrees at 12 bases. Germline lookup yields CDR1 MDHEN and CDR2 SYDVKM. J lost 2 bases, V lost 5 bases, and 10 bases had no gene match. This CDR3 comprises 18 residues. The CDR3 here is CASSTTRDRGQGNQPQHF. CDR3 nucleotides: TGTGCCAGCAGTACAACCCGGGACAGGGGGCAGGGCAATCAGCCCCAGCATTTT. The entire variable domain, with the rest obtained from reference TRBV28 and TRBJ1-5, is as follows: DVKVTQSSRYLVKRTGEKVFLECVQDMDHENMFWYRQDPGLGLRLIYFSYDVKMKEKGDIPEGYSVSREKKERFSLILESASTNQTSMYLCASSTTRDRGQGNQPQHFGDGTRLSIL.

The chain carries TRBV5-1 and TRBJ1-4; 9 bases align to TRBD1. From germline, CDR1 is SGHRS and CDR2 YFSETQ. V lost 6 bases to trimming and J lost 3 bases; unmatched junction nucleotides: 12. This CDR3 has 17 amino acids. This chain's CDR3 is CASIPPGQGTSNEKLFF. The CDR3 region has the DNA TGCGCCAGCATCCCTCCGGGACAGGGCACCTCTAATGAAAAACTGTTTTTT.

This chain connects TRBV5-6 to TRBJ1-6; D unresolved. This CDR3 is 11 amino acids long. Germline CDR1 and CDR2: SGHDT and YYEEEE. CDR3 residues: CEAGLNSPLHF. The CDR3 region has the DNA TGTGAGGCAGGCCTTAATTCACCCCTCCACTTT.

This rearrangement joins TRBV4-3 to TRBJ2-7, with D uncertain. There are 14 residues in the CDR3. Between the trimmed V and J ends, which lost 1 base and 1 base, there was a span of 8 bases. Germline V gives CDR1 LGHNA, CDR2 YSLEER. The CDR3 here is CASSQGYGSYEQYF. The CDR3 coding sequence is TGCGCCAGCAGCCAAGGGTACGGGTCCTACGAGCAGTACTTC.

The J gene is TRBJ1-2, the V gene TRBV28; 7 nucleotides line up with TRBD1. V lost 3 bases and J lost 5; bases outside the gene matches: 15. The CDR3 has 17 residues. In germline, CDR1 is MDHEN, CDR2 SYDVKM. The DNA for the CDR3 is TGTGCCAGCAGTTTTTCTCGGACAGGACTTCCCGTATATGGCTACACCTTC. Its protein is CASSFSRTGLPVYGYTF.

The chain couples TRBV6-5 to TRBJ2-6; no firm D call. Germline V CDR1 and CDR2: MNHEY, SVGAGI. This CDR3 is 16 amino acids long. V lost 0 bases and J 0 bases, leaving 6 bases between the germline ends. The CDR3 nucleotides are TGTGCCAGCAGTTACTCTGGCTCCTCTGGGGCCAACGTCCTGACTTTC. This codes for CASSYSGSSGANVLTF.

This rearrangement joins TRBV3-1 (or the pseudogene TRBV3-2) to TRBJ2-1; D may be TRBD2 (6 bases). The CDR3 sequence is 14 residues long. V gave up 3 bases and J gave up 5 bases, with 11 bases separating them. Germline CDR1 LGHDT, CDR2 YNNKEL (reference sequence). CDR3 in DNA: TGTGCCAGCAGCCATGGGAGGACTGACAATGAGCAGTTCTTC. Protein product: CASSHGRTDNEQFF.

The chain has TRBV4-3 and TRBJ1-2; 7 bases fit TRBD1. V was clipped by 0 bases and J by 10 bases; unmatched bases: 11. Germline V CDR1 and CDR2: LGHNA, YSLEER. This CDR3 region has 15 residues. The CDR3 spells CASSQEGMWDSNYTF. The CDR3 DNA reads TGCGCCAGCAGCCAAGAAGGGATGTGGGACAGCAACTACACCTTC.

The chain combines TRBV4-1 with TRBJ2-3; the match to TRBD2 covers 12 bases. V shed 6 bases and J 3 bases; nucleotides not matched to a gene: 7. The length of the CDR3 is 16 residues. From germline, CDR1 is MGHRA and CDR2 YSYEKL. The CDR3 protein is CASRQTSGGRTDTQYF. The DNA of the CDR3 is TGCGCCAGCAGACAGACTAGCGGGGGAAGAACAGATACGCAGTATTTT.

The gene calls are TRBV6-2 or TRBV6-3 and TRBJ2-3, with 7 bases that match TRBD2. The ends lost 2 bases at V and 9 bases at J; junction bases unmatched: 2. The germline V gene has CDR1 MNHEY and CDR2 SVGEGT. This CDR3 comprises 12 residues. This CDR3 is CASSYTRGTQYF. In nucleotides, the CDR3 is TGTGCCAGCAGTTACACGCGGGGGACGCAGTATTTT.

The chain links TRBV6-2 or TRBV6-3 to TRBJ2-1, with 9 bases lining up with TRBD1. The germline V gene has CDR1 MNHEY and CDR2 SVGEGT. CDR3 length equals 15 residues. V lost 4 bases, J lost 7 bases, and 8 bases stayed unmatched. The CDR3 DNA is TGTGCCAGCAGTTTGGGACAGGGACGTAGGAATGAGCAGTTCTTC. It translates to CASSLGQGRRNEQFF.

CDR3 nucleotide sequence: TGCGCCAGCAGCTCGGCGACAAGGAACACTGAAGCTTTCTTT. Protein product: CASSSATRNTEAFF. The chain couples TRBV5-1 to TRBJ1-1; unclear D gene. CDR3 length: 14 residues. V was cut by 3 bases and J by 1 base, with 10 bases left in between. Germline CDR1 is SGHRS and CDR2 is YFSETQ.

The genes are TRBV24-1 and TRBJ2-3; D might be TRBD2 (6 bases). Trimming pared 4 bases from V and 5 bases from J, leaving 12 bases between. This CDR3 has 14 amino acids. Germline values: CDR1 KGHDR, CDR2 SFDVKD. The CDR3 protein is CATSEPSGEDTQYF. CDR3 coding DNA: TGTGCCACCAGTGAGCCCTCGGGGGAAGATACGCAGTATTTT.

This sequence joins TRBV29-1 and TRBJ1-2, with D perhaps matching TRBD1 (5 bases). The CDR3 consists of 12 residues. Deletions cut 2 bases from V and 4 bases from J, with 8 bases between. Germline CDR1 is SQVTM and CDR2 is ANQGSEA. CDR3 DNA sequence: TGCAGCGTTGAAAGCAGGGCCTATGGCTACACCTTC. It is translated as CSVESRAYGYTF.

This clone was observed a single time. CDR3: CSVAGTSGGFPGELFF. In nucleotides, the CDR3 is TGCAGCGTTGCCGGGACTAGCGGGGGATTCCCCGGGGAGCTGTTTTTT. The gene calls are TRBV29-1 and TRBJ2-2; 14 nucleotides match TRBD2. The CDR3 consists of 16 residues. Germline assignment: CDR1 SQVTM and CDR2 ANQGSEA. V lost 4 bases, J lost 6 bases, and 7 bases stayed unmatched.

The chain couples TRBV7-2 to TRBJ2-1; TRBD1 might be the D (5 bases). This CDR3 contains 13 residues. Per the germline V gene, CDR1 is SGHTA and CDR2 is FQGNSA. V shed 5 bases and J shed 8 bases, with 13 bases lying between them. DNA for the CDR3: TGTGCCAGCAGCCCCCACAGGAAACATGAGCAGTTCTTC. This encodes CASSPHRKHEQFF.

The genes are TRBV28 and TRBJ1-1; D gene unclear. This CDR3 region has 15 residues. The germline V and J ends were trimmed by 4 bases and 7 bases, with 19 bases remaining between them. CDR1 and CDR2 from the germline V gene are MDHEN and SYDVKM. Written as DNA, the CDR3 is TGTGCCAGCAGTTCCCGCGGAGGACCGAGGATTGAAGCTTTCTTT. It codes for CASSSRGGPRIEAFF.

V and J are TRBV1 and TRBJ1-1; the tabulated D call, TRBD1, remains unverified against the DNA. TRBV1 is given as a pseudogene. The CDR3 has 15 amino acids. This chain's CDR3 is CTSSQRTGHRTEAFF. The DNA for the CDR3 is TGCACCAGCAGCCAGAGAACAGGGCATCGGACTGAAGCTTTCTTT.

The rearrangement links TRBV5-1 to TRBJ1-1; tentative D call: TRBD1 (5 bases). CDR3 length equals 14 residues. Germline V lookup: CDR1 SGHRS, CDR2 YFSETQ. The V gene lost 0 bases and the J gene lost 3 bases, with 9 bases spanning the gap. CDR3: CASSLGDRYTEAFF. DNA for the CDR3: TGCGCCAGCAGCTTGGGTGACAGATACACTGAAGCTTTCTTT. The whole variable domain, filled in from reference TRBV5-1 and TRBJ1-1, reads KAGVTQTPRYLIKTRGQQVTLSCSPISGHRSVSWYQQTPGQGLQFLFEYFSETQRNKGNFPGRFSGRQFSNSRSEMNVSTLELGDSALYLCASSLGDRYTEAFFGQGTRLTVV.